Listed below are T cell receptor beta chains from one sample, sequenced in a study of shared clonotypes between healthy human individuals. Data came from immunoSEQ multiplex PCR; TCRdb stores just in-frame clones and leaves some out. The sample lists hundreds of thousands of clones, around 92% occurring once. Sample: naive CD8+ T cells sorted from blood. Receptor source: a man aged 30 to 45 in good health. The CDR3 runs from the conserved cysteine through the conserved F or W. A D gene is named only where the DNA matches it firmly. The size of a clone is reported for some rows only, either as once, few or many, or as a class for expanded clones.

>TRBJ1-1|-|-|TRBV5-1
CASSLEDSYTEAFF
TGCGCCAGCAGCTTGGAAGACAGCTACACTGAAGCTTTCTTT
>TRBJ1-1|once|-|TRBV2
CASPHLGPMNTEAFF
TGTGCCAGTCCCCACCTGGGACCTATGAACACTGAAGCTTTCTTT
>TRBJ1-5|-|-|TRBV4-1
CASSQDARGLYYQPQHF
TGCGCCAGCAGCCAAGACGCCCGGGGCTTATACTATCAGCCCCAGCATTTT
>TRBJ2-7|-|TRBD2|TRBV5-4
CASSLYGLARDEQYF
TGTGCCAGCAGTTTATACGGACTAGCCCGTGACGAGCAGTACTTC
>TRBJ2-1|-|TRBD2|TRBV15
CATSVAGDTYNEQFF
TGTGCCACCAGCGTAGCGGGAGACACCTACAATGAGCAGTTCTTC
>TRBJ2-4|-|-|TRBV7-8
CASSSGWGLGGSAKNIQYF
TGTGCCAGCAGCTCCGGCTGGGGGCTGGGGGGTTCTGCCAAAAACATTCAGTACTTC
>TRBJ1-5|-|-|TRBV5-1
CASSLFPGGSGQPQHF
TGCGCCAGCAGCTTGTTTCCCGGGGGGTCAGGGCAGCCCCAGCATTTT
>TRBJ2-4|-|-|TRBV29-1
CSVVGWEGKNIQYF
TGCAGCGTTGTGGGCTGGGAAGGGAAAAACATTCAGTACTTC
>TRBJ1-5|-|-|TRBV2
CASEPGGNQPQHF
TGTGCCAGCGAACCGGGGGGGAATCAGCCCCAGCATTTT
>TRBJ2-7|-|TRBD2|TRBV25-1
CASRGVGTRNDEQYF
TGTGCCAGCAGGGGAGTCGGGACTAGAAACGACGAGCAGTACTTC
>TRBJ2-5|once|TRBD2|TRBV4-3
CASSQDRVGGRQETQYF
TGCGCCAGCAGCCAAGATCGGGTGGGAGGGCGCCAAGAGACCCAGTACTTC
>TRBJ1-1|-|-|TRBV28
CASSFRGGMAEAFF
TGTGCCAGCAGTTTCAGAGGAGGGATGGCTGAAGCTTTCTTT
>TRBJ1-5|-|-|TRBV10-3
CAISESYGGNNQPQHF
TGTGCCATCAGTGAGTCCTATGGGGGCAACAATCAGCCCCAGCATTTT
>TRBJ2-1|-|TRBD2|TRBV9
CASGLAGGGNEQFF
TGTGCCAGCGGACTAGCGGGAGGGGGCAATGAGCAGTTCTTC
>TRBJ2-5|-|-|TRBV7-9
CASSLALSLEETQYF
TGTGCCAGCAGCTTAGCGCTAAGCCTAGAAGAGACCCAGTACTTC
>TRBJ2-1|-|TRBD1|TRBV9
CASSAIQGVHNEQFF
TGTGCCAGCAGCGCAATACAGGGGGTCCACAATGAGCAGTTCTTC
>TRBJ2-3|once|-|TRBV5-1
CASSLLGGNPGDTQYF
TGCGCCAGCAGCTTGCTAGGGGGGAATCCCGGGGATACGCAGTATTTT
>TRBJ2-7|once|-|TRBV18
CASSPFPEGYEQYF
TGTGCCAGCTCACCATTTCCCGAGGGGTACGAGCAGTACTTC
>TRBJ1-4|-|TRBD1|TRBV7-6
CASSLSVVTGTANEKLFF
TGTGCCAGCAGCTTAAGCGTCGTGACAGGGACGGCTAATGAAAAACTGTTTTTT
>TRBJ1-4|-|-|TRBV9
CASSPRTGINEKLFF
TGTGCCAGCAGCCCCCGCACAGGGATTAATGAAAAACTGTTTTTT
>TRBJ2-7|-|-|TRBV5-1
CASSLASRLLDEQYF
TGCGCCAGCAGCTTAGCCTCTCGGCTATTGGACGAGCAGTACTTC
>TRBJ2-7|-|-|TRBV5-4
CASSFAGKIYEQYF
TGTGCCAGCAGCTTCGCCGGGAAGATATACGAGCAGTACTTC
>TRBJ2-1|-|-|TRBV9
CASSPWGASYNEQFF
TGTGCCAGCAGCCCTTGGGGGGCGTCCTACAATGAGCAGTTCTTC
>TRBJ2-3|-|-|TRBV19
CASSWTGVGTDTQYF
TGTGCCAGTAGTTGGACGGGAGTGGGCACAGATACGCAGTATTTT
>TRBJ1-1|-|-|TRBV7-6
CAVTVGNTEAFF
TGTGCCGTAACTGTAGGGAACACTGAAGCTTTCTTT
>TRBJ2-3|-|-|TRBV7-2
CASSLDPTDTQYF
TGTGCCAGCAGCTTAGACCCTACAGATACGCAGTATTTT
>TRBJ2-7|-|TRBD1|TRBV25-1
CASSGPGTGALYEQYF
TGTGCCAGCAGTGGCCCCGGGACAGGGGCATTGTACGAGCAGTACTTC
>TRBJ2-1|-|-|TRBV18
CASSPGLGNDEQFF
TGTGCCAGCTCACCGGGCCTCGGTAATGATGAGCAGTTCTTC
>TRBJ2-1|-|TRBD2|TRBV7-9
CASSSGTSGRGYNEQFF
TGTGCCAGCAGCTCCGGGACTAGCGGGAGAGGCTACAATGAGCAGTTCTTC
>TRBJ2-1|-|-|TRBV4-1
CASSQVAWGLGNNEQFF
TGCGCCAGCAGCCAAGTAGCGTGGGGGCTTGGCAACAATGAGCAGTTCTTC
>TRBJ2-7|-|TRBD1|TRBV29-1
CSVSGTVAEQYF
TGCAGCGTTTCAGGGACAGTGGCCGAGCAGTACTTC
>TRBJ2-7|-|-|TRBV5-1
CASSQGTYSYEQYF
TGCGCCAGCAGTCAGGGGACTTACTCCTACGAGCAGTACTTC
>TRBJ1-2|-|TRBD1|TRBV5-4
CASSRQEGADYGYTF
TGTGCCAGCAGCCGCCAAGAGGGGGCGGACTATGGCTACACCTTC
>TRBJ1-1|-|TRBD1|TRBV13
CASSSKLITGTGNTEAFF
TGTGCCAGCAGCTCGAAACTAATAACCGGGACAGGGAACACTGAAGCTTTCTTT